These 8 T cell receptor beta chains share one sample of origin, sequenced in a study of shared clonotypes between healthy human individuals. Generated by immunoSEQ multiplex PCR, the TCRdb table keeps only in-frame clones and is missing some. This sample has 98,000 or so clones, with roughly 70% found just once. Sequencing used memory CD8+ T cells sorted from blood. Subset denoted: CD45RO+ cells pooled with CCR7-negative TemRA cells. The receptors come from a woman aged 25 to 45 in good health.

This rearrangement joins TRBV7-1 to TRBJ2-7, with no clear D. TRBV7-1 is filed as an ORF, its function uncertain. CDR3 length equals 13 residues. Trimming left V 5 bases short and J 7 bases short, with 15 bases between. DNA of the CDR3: TGTGCCAGCAGCCGTCGACTGAGTGCGGAGCAGTACTTC. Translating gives CASSRRLSAEQYF.

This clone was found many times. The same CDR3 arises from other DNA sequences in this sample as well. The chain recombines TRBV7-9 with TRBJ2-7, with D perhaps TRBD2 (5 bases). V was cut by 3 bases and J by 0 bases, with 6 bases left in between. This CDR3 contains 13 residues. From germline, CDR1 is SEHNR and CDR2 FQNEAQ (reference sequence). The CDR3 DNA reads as TGTGCCAGCAGCTTCGGGGACTCCTACGAGCAGTACTTC. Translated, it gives CASSFGDSYEQYF.

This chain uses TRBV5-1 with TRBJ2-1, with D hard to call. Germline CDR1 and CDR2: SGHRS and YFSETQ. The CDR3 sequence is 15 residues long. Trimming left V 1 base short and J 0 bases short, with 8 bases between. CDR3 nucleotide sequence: TGCGCCAGCAGCTTGTCAAGTGCCTCCTACAATGAGCAGTTCTTC. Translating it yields CASSLSSASYNEQFF.

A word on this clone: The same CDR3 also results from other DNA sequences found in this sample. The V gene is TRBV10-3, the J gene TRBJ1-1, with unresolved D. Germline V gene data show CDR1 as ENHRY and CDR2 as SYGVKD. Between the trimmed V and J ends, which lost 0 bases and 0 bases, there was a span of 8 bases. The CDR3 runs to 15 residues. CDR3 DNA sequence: TGTGCCATCAGTGAGTCCCAGGACCTGAACACTGAAGCTTTCTTT. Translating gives CAISESQDLNTEAFF.

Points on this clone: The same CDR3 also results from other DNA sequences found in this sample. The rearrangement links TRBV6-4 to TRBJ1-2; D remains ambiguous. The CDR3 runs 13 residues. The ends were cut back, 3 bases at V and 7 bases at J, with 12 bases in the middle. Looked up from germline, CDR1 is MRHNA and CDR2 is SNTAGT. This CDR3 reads CASSDRESSGYTF. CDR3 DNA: TGTGCCAGCAGTGATAGGGAGAGCAGTGGCTACACCTTC.

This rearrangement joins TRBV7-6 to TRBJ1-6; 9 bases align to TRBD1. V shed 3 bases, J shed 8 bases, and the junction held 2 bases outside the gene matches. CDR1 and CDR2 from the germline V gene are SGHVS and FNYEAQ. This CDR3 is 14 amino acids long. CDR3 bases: TGTGCCAGCAGCTTGAGACAGGGGGATTCACCCCTCCACTTT. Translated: CASSLRQGDSPLHF.

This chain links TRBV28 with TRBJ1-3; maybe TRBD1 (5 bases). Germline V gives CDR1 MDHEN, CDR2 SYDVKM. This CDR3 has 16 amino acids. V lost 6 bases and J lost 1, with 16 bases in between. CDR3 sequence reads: CASRPWGLDSGNTIYF. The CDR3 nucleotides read TGTGCCAGCAGACCATGGGGACTGGATTCTGGAAACACCATATATTTT.

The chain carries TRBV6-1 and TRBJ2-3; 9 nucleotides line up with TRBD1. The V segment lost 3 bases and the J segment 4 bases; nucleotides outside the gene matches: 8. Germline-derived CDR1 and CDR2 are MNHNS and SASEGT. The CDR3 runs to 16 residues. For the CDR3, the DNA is TGTGCCAGCAGTGACCAACCGGGACAGGGTTCAGATACGCAGTATTTT. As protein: CASSDQPGQGSDTQYF.